These 8 T cell receptor beta chains originate from one sample sequenced in a study of molecular identifiers for immune sequencing clone quantification (dated by TCRdb to between 2017 and 2018). The library was generated by PCR. For sequencing, an Illumina HiSeq 4000 was employed. Starting from the raw public reads, TCRdb applied fastp trimming at Q25, assembled clones with MiXCR and retained in-frame beta chains. Rows are combined by CDR3 protein, so each entry shows the most common genes and DNA. For this sample the table gives some 650,000 distinct CDR3 sequences, of which 20% were detected only once. The ten largest clones take up 0.85% of the sample. The sample consisted of naive CD8+ T cells from blood, with Jurkat cell RNA spiked in. In the paper's terms, the cell subset or site label means: FACS-sorted CD8+CD4-CCR7+CD45RA+ naive T cells. These receptors originate from a human donor in good health. Some libraries in this study had Jurkat cell RNA spiked in.

Many counts were recorded for this clonotype. The gene calls are TRBV5-1 and TRBJ2-3; 7 bases agree with TRBD1. The CDR3 runs 17 residues. Germline CDR1 reads SGHRS; CDR2 reads YFSETQ. With V trimmed by 5 bases and J by 0 bases, 12 bases remained unmatched. The CDR3 spells CASRIYIQGVSTDTQYF. CDR3 coding DNA: TGCGCCAGCAGAATTTACATCCAGGGGGTCAGCACAGATACGCAGTATTTT. Combining the CDR3 with reference TRBV5-1 and TRBJ2-3 gives the whole variable domain KAGVTQTPRYLIKTRGQQVTLSCSPISGHRSVSWYQQTPGQGLQFLFEYFSETQRNKGNFPGRFSGRQFSNSRSEMNVSTLELGDSALYLCASRIYIQGVSTDTQYFGPGTRLTVL.

This clonotype was seen more than once but under ten times. J is TRBJ2-3 and V is TRBV20-1; TRBD2 agrees at 8 bases. Losses at the gene ends were 0 bases for V and 8 bases for J; bases not matched to a gene: 13. The CDR3 has 16 residues. Germline loops: CDR1 DFQATT, CDR2 SNEGSKA (reference sequence). CDR3 nucleotides: TGCAGTGCTAGAGATGGTAGCGGGGCGTGGACGGGTACGCAGTATTTT. Translating gives CSARDGSGAWTGTQYF.

V and J are TRBV19 and TRBJ2-7; 10 bases match TRBD1. V lost 4 bases to trimming and J lost 5 bases; unmatched junction nucleotides: 8. The CDR3 covers 15 residues. Germline V gene lookup returns CDR1 LNHDA and CDR2 SQIVND (reference sequence). Written as DNA, the CDR3 is TGTGCCAGTAGTACGGGACAGGGGCTTGTTGACGAGCAGTACTTC. Translated: CASSTGQGLVDEQYF. The entire variable domain, with the rest obtained from reference TRBV19 and TRBJ2-7, is as follows: DGGITQSPKYLFRKEGQNVTLSCEQNLNHDAMYWYRQDPGQGLRLIYYSQIVNDFQKGDIAEGYSVSREKKESFPLTVTSAQKNPTAFYLCASSTGQGLVDEQYFGPGTRLTVT.

Turning to this clonotype: One end of the junction is discordant with germline, which a read error may explain. The rearrangement links TRBV5-1 to TRBJ2-2; D is ambiguous. The V gene's germline CDR1 is SGHRS and CDR2 YFSETQ. The CDR3 is 13 residues long. CDR3 amino acids: CANSPPDTGELFF. CDR3 sequence (DNA): TGCGCCAACAGCCCCCCGGACACCGGGGAGCTGTTTTTT.

This clonotype was found many times. V gene TRBV5-6 combines with J gene TRBJ1-2, with unresolved D. The CDR3 is 16 residues long. The V and J ends lost 0 bases and 0 bases respectively, with 12 bases between them. From germline, CDR1 is SGHDT and CDR2 YYEEEE. This chain's CDR3 is CASSLVRSDPNYGYTF. CDR3 DNA sequence: TGTGCCAGCAGCTTGGTAAGGTCCGACCCTAACTATGGCTACACCTTC.

This clonotype showed up just a few times. The chain links TRBV7-9 to TRBJ1-2, with D tentatively TRBD1 (6 bases). The CDR3 spans 14 residues. The V gene's germline CDR1 is SEHNR and CDR2 FQNEAQ (reference sequence). With 0 bases removed from V and 6 bases from J, the gap between germline ends came to 11 bases. The CDR3 sequence: CASSLAMGGHGYTF. In DNA, the CDR3 is TGTGCCAGCAGCTTAGCGATGGGGGGCCATGGCTACACCTTC. The whole variable domain, remainder taken from reference TRBV7-9 and TRBJ1-2, is DTGVSQNPRHKITKRGQNVTFRCDPISEHNRLYWYRQTLGQGPEFLTYFQNEAQLEKSRLLSDRFSAERPKGSFSTLEIQRTEQGDSAMYLCASSLAMGGHGYTFGSGTRLTVV.

The V gene is TRBV7-9, the J gene TRBJ2-5; the match to TRBD1 covers 7 bases. The CDR3 length is 15 residues. Germline CDR1 is SEHNR and CDR2 is FQNEAQ (reference sequence). V trimming: 1 base; J trimming: 2 bases; junction bases outside the gene matches: 4. The CDR3 DNA is TGTGCCAGCAGCTTAGATCCGGGACAGCAAGAGACCCAGTACTTC. Its translation: CASSLDPGQQETQYF.

Notes on this clonotype: The junction differs from germline at one of its ends, possibly a read error. V usage is TRBV6-5 and J usage is TRBJ2-7; perhaps TRBD2 as D (6 bases). Germline CDR1 MNHEY, CDR2 SVGAGI. There are 14 residues in the CDR3. The CDR3 bases are TGTGCCAGCTCCTTGGGGGGTAGCTCCTACGAGCAGTGCTTC. Its protein is CASSLGGSSYEQCF.